What follows are 20 T cell receptor beta chains derived from one specimen sequenced in a study of CD8 T cells in Susac syndrome. cDNA came from roughly 0.53 to 1 ug RNA primed by random hexamers. A single record per CDR3 protein comes from TCRdb applying MiXCR to the immunoSEQ multiplex PCR reads. This sample yields roughly 150,000 distinct CDR3 sequences, of which 85% to 95% are seen a single time; roughly 0.16% belongs to the top ten. Material: CD4+ T cells from PBMCs. All receptors come from a human donor with Susac syndrome.

This clonotype was seen only once. This chain connects TRBV20-1 to TRBJ1-2; D remains unclear. Germline assignment: CDR1 DFQATT and CDR2 SNEGSKA (reference sequence). There are 14 residues in the CDR3. Trimming took off 2 bases at V and 5 bases at J, with 15 bases between the two ends. CDR3 DNA sequence: TGCAGTGCTAGATATCTTGGCAGGAGATATGGCTACACCTTC. It codes for CSARYLGRRYGYTF.

V is TRBV14 and J is TRBJ1-1, with D hard to call. With 6 bases removed from V and 3 bases from J, the gap between germline ends came to 17 bases. The germline CDR1 and CDR2 sequences are SGHDN and FVKESK. The CDR3 covers 15 residues. In DNA form, the CDR3 reads TGTGCCAGCAGACAAACCCTCGGTTGGGACACTGAAGCTTTCTTT. Its translation is CASRQTLGWDTEAFF.

V usage is TRBV25-1 and J usage is TRBJ1-2; no clear D. V lost 4 bases, J lost 8 bases, and 11 bases lay in between. The CDR3 loop spans 12 amino acids. Per the germline V gene, CDR1 is MGHDK and CDR2 is SYGVNS. The CDR3 region has the DNA TGTGCCAGCAGTGGTTTTCCACTGGGCTACACCTTC. Residues: CASSGFPLGYTF.

The gene calls are TRBV20-1 and TRBJ2-3; 8 positions agree with TRBD2. Unmatched junction bases numbered 4, after V lost 3 bases and J lost 2 bases. The CDR3 loop spans 14 amino acids. Germline V gene sequence: CDR1 DFQATT, CDR2 SNEGSKA (reference sequence). CDR3 sequence (DNA): TGCAGTGCTAGCGGGGGGGCCCACACAGATACGCAGTATTTT. It translates to CSASGGAHTDTQYF.

The rearrangement links TRBV20-1 to TRBJ1-3, with D unresolved. V dropped 3 bases and J dropped 3 bases, with 9 bases sitting between them. Germline V gene lookup returns CDR1 DFQATT and CDR2 SNEGSKA (reference sequence). This CDR3 comprises 13 residues. CDR3 region: CSARLASGNTIYF. DNA of the CDR3: TGCAGTGCTAGGCTGGCCAGTGGAAACACCATATATTTT.

The rearrangement links TRBV23-1 to TRBJ2-7, with a tentative D call TRBD1 (5 bases). TRBV23-1 is filed as an ORF, its function uncertain. V lost 8 bases to trimming and J lost 13 bases, with 12 bases between them. This CDR3 comprises 9 residues. The CDR3 bases are TGCGCCAGCGGGTCAGGGCATTACTTC. Its protein product is CASGSGHYF.

This chain uses TRBV29-1 with TRBJ2-7; TRBD1 agrees at 9 bases. After removal of 3 bases from V and 1 base from J, the junction contained 4 bases not matched to a gene. Per germline, CDR1 SQVTM and CDR2 ANQGSEA. The CDR3 length is 14 residues. CDR3 region: CSVETGGRSYEQYF. The DNA of the CDR3 is TGCAGCGTTGAGACAGGGGGTAGATCCTACGAGCAGTACTTC.

V and J are TRBV29-1 and TRBJ2-5, with D unclear. Trimming shortened V by 6 bases and J by 1 base, and 9 bases separated the two germline ends. The CDR3 consists of 12 residues. Germline V gives CDR1 SQVTM, CDR2 ANQGSEA. As DNA, the CDR3 is TGCAGCGTGAACACCCTCCAAGAGACCCAGTACTTC. Protein: CSVNTLQETQYF.

J is TRBJ2-6 and V is TRBV15; TRBD1 might be the D (6 bases). V was shortened by 3 bases and J by 1 base, with 10 bases between the two germline ends. From germline, CDR1 is LNHNV and CDR2 YYDKDF (reference sequence). CDR3 size: 16 residues. CDR3 sequence (DNA): TGTGCCACCAGCAGTGGCGGACAGTCTGGGGCCAACGTCCTGACTTTC. Its protein is CATSSGGQSGANVLTF.

The J gene is TRBJ2-5, the V gene TRBV7-2; no clear D. CDR3 length: 11 amino acids. Per germline, CDR1 SGHTA and CDR2 FQGNSA. V was clipped by 2 bases and J by 5 bases, with 3 bases between them. The DNA for the CDR3 is TGTGCCAGCAGCTTATGGGAGACCCAGTACTTC. This encodes CASSLWETQYF.

The rearrangement links TRBV6-5 to TRBJ2-7; possibly TRBD2 for D (6 bases). This CDR3 contains 17 residues. V dropped 2 bases and J dropped 6 bases, with 23 bases sitting between them. The germline V gene encodes CDR1 MNHEY and CDR2 SVGAGI. The CDR3 bases are TGTGCCAGCAGTTACACGGCGGGGCTCACATCGTTGGGCGAGCAGTACTTC. Its protein product is CASSYTAGLTSLGEQYF.

This clonotype was found once. The J gene is TRBJ2-1, the V gene TRBV4-3; 8 bases agree with TRBD1. The V gene end was trimmed by 3 bases and the J gene end by 7 bases; junction bases not matched to a gene: 11. This CDR3 is 16 amino acids long. Per germline, CDR1 LGHNA and CDR2 YSLEER. The CDR3 bases are TGCGCCAGCAGCCACCTAGACGACAGGGGTGGGAATGAGCAGTTCTTC. Protein: CASSHLDDRGGNEQFF.

The V call is TRBV4-1, the J call TRBJ2-4; the D gene is possibly TRBD1 (6 bases). The CDR3 extends over 17 amino acids. The germline CDR1 and CDR2 sequences are MGHRA and YSYEKL. Trimming left V 0 bases short and J 7 bases short, with 19 bases between. CDR3 in amino acids: CASSQDLSGANGNIQYF. The DNA for the CDR3 is TGCGCCAGCAGCCAAGATCTGTCAGGGGCAAATGGCAACATTCAGTACTTC.

The chain employs TRBV20-1 and TRBJ2-5; TRBD2 agrees at 11 bases. V gave up 6 bases and J gave up 3 bases; unmatched junction bases: 12. Germline V gene lookup returns CDR1 DFQATT and CDR2 SNEGSKA (reference sequence). This CDR3 spans 16 amino acids. The CDR3 DNA reads TGCAGTGCCCCACCCCTAGCGGGGGGCCCTAAAGAGACCCAGTACTTC. Its protein product is CSAPPLAGGPKETQYF.

V gene TRBV28 combines with J gene TRBJ1-2; D is perhaps TRBD1 (6 bases). Germline lookup yields CDR1 MDHEN and CDR2 SYDVKM. This CDR3 has 17 amino acids. V lost 7 bases to trimming and J lost 4 bases, with 25 bases between them. The CDR3 sequence is CASTLGGAAPPSYGYTF. CDR3 nucleotide sequence: TGTGCCAGCACCCTGGGGGGCGCGGCGCCTCCTAGCTATGGCTACACCTTC.

The chain combines TRBV4-2 with TRBJ1-1, with a weak D call TRBD1 (5 bases). The CDR3 sequence is 15 residues long. V was trimmed by 2 bases and J by 1 base, leaving 11 bases between them. Germline CDR1 is LGHNA and CDR2 is YNFKEQ. The CDR3 sequence: CASSQNGRENTEAFF. The CDR3, as DNA: TGTGCCAGCAGCCAAAATGGCAGGGAGAACACTGAAGCTTTCTTT.

This rearrangement joins TRBV20-1 to TRBJ2-3; D ambiguous. With 6 bases removed from V and 8 bases from J, the gap between germline ends came to 9 bases. This CDR3 has 10 amino acids. Per the germline V gene, CDR1 is DFQATT and CDR2 is SNEGSKA (reference sequence). CDR3 residues: CSASKGTQYF. The CDR3 DNA reads TGCAGTGCGTCGAAGGGTACGCAGTATTTT.

This sequence joins TRBV4-2 and TRBJ1-5; D may be TRBD1 (5 bases). Trimming cost V 2 bases and J 5 bases, with 10 bases left between them. Germline assignment: CDR1 LGHNA and CDR2 YNFKEQ. The CDR3 consists of 14 residues. This CDR3 is CASSQSGGDQPQHF. CDR3 in DNA: TGTGCCAGCAGCCAAAGCGGAGGGGATCAGCCCCAGCATTTT.

This clonotype was observed once. The chain links TRBV3-1 to TRBJ1-6, with D hard to call. Per the germline V gene, CDR1 is LGHDT and CDR2 is YNNKEL (reference sequence). The CDR3 length is 14 residues. Trimming shortened V by 2 bases and J by 5 bases, and 7 bases separated the two germline ends. This CDR3 is CASSQRQNNSPLHF. The DNA for the CDR3 is TGTGCCAGCAGCCAACGCCAGAATAATTCACCCCTCCACTTT.

The chain joins TRBV7-6 to TRBJ2-1; D remains ambiguous. Germline values: CDR1 SGHVS, CDR2 FNYEAQ. The length of the CDR3 is 12 residues. Trimming pared 4 bases from V and 10 bases from J, leaving 11 bases between. The CDR3 loop reads CASSSMGLEQFF. For the CDR3, the DNA is TGTGCCAGCAGCTCAATGGGGTTAGAGCAGTTCTTC.